The rows below give T cell receptor beta chains drawn from one sample of a study of T cell repertoires in cytomegalovirus infection. Using its own MiXCR run on the reads, TCRdb lists one record per CDR3 protein. This repertoire shows around 900,000 distinct CDR3 sequences, roughly 30% found once; its top ten account for roughly 12%. No antigens are known for them. The source material was cultured CD8+ T cells from PBMCs, sampled from culture after CMV antigen stimulation. The receptors stem from a human donor in good health (CMV status not recorded). Some clones in this sample may be carry-over from other donors' samples. The conserved cysteine and the conserved F or W are not part of the CDR3 here. The order of the fields is V gene, CDR3 protein.

V gene: TRBV19
CDR3 protein: ASSTSGNSYNEQF

V gene: TRBV27
CDR3 protein: ASSTAYSDEQF

V gene: TRBV7-4
CDR3 protein: ASVRQVDTGANVLT

V gene: TRBV6-5
CDR3 protein: ASSPYPPPSDTEAF

V gene: TRBV5-1
CDR3 protein: ASSPDSVNTGELF

V gene: TRBV4-1
CDR3 protein: ASSQSFRLAGSSGELF

V gene: TRBV7-9
CDR3 protein: ASTEADTQY

V gene: TRBV27
CDR3 protein: ASSLRQGAPDTQY

V gene: TRBV4-1
CDR3 protein: ASSRGLLSYNEQF

V gene: TRBV20-1
CDR3 protein: SAIFRTNEQF

V gene: TRBV9
CDR3 protein: ASSVSGGNTGELF

V gene: TRBV7-2
CDR3 protein: ASSYTGESQPQH

V gene: TRBV10-3
CDR3 protein: AIMGTGWNTEAF

V gene: TRBV9
CDR3 protein: ASSPGTYDTQY

V gene: TRBV13
CDR3 protein: ASRRGQENIQY

V gene: TRBV2
CDR3 protein: ASSPLAASTGNEQF

V gene: TRBV4-1
CDR3 protein: ASSQEKANTEAF

V gene: TRBV6-1
CDR3 protein: ASSEAEELTQY

V gene: TRBV7-9
CDR3 protein: ASSSGAGVETQY

V gene: TRBV19
CDR3 protein: ASSIKGDRPLSQY

V gene: TRBV6-2/TRBV6-3
CDR3 protein: ASSYSGNYRTDTQY

V gene: TRBV7-2
CDR3 protein: ASSDPGRRSNEQF

V gene: TRBV7-8
CDR3 protein: ANSARGPGGWTEAF

V gene: TRBV6-2/TRBV6-3
CDR3 protein: ASSYRVHGGDTQY

V gene: TRBV6-1
CDR3 protein: ASSTLGAGEYNEQF

V gene: TRBV19
CDR3 protein: ASSIADLPQGDYGYT

V gene: TRBV2
CDR3 protein: ASLDRGYEQY

V gene: TRBV12-3/TRBV12-4
CDR3 protein: ASSFGRHYNEQF

V gene: TRBV27
CDR3 protein: ASSDRDRNLLGQF

V gene: TRBV11-3
CDR3 protein: ASSGRGQTDTQY

V gene: TRBV27
CDR3 protein: ASSFLGSTTEAF

V gene: TRBV19
CDR3 protein: ASSIEWIGADNSPLH

V gene: TRBV7-2
CDR3 protein: ASSLNPAGALRDEQF

V gene: TRBV13
CDR3 protein: ASSSTTPETQY

V gene: TRBV7-9
CDR3 protein: ASSLAGWDEQF

V gene: TRBV2
CDR3 protein: ATKGGRGSDTGELF

V gene: TRBV5-5
CDR3 protein: ASSLEPAETQY

V gene: TRBV4-1
CDR3 protein: ASSQAGTDFSRTGELF

V gene: TRBV7-8
CDR3 protein: ASSPTWGEANTEAF

V gene: TRBV9
CDR3 protein: ASSGADEQF

V gene: TRBV9
CDR3 protein: ASSPKGLPSYNSPLH

V gene: TRBV28
CDR3 protein: ASSPARADTQY

V gene: TRBV7-2
CDR3 protein: ASSPWDRGDEESKNIQY

V gene: TRBV27
CDR3 protein: ASSSQLTGRAYGYT

V gene: TRBV12-3/TRBV12-4
CDR3 protein: ASSLKRVESPLH

V gene: TRBV4-3
CDR3 protein: ASSQETDSYNSPLH

V gene: TRBV6-5
CDR3 protein: ASSYSLNNEQF

V gene: TRBV4-1
CDR3 protein: ASSQDYGTYNEQF

V gene: TRBV7-9
CDR3 protein: ASSQIRGRETEAF

V gene: TRBV7-6
CDR3 protein: ASSLEFTSGGALQETQY

V gene: TRBV18
CDR3 protein: ASSRWATETQY

V gene: TRBV29-1
CDR3 protein: SVVGGAHNEQF

V gene: TRBV7-8
CDR3 protein: PSSLRAKGTGELF

V gene: TRBV6-1
CDR3 protein: ASSPWGARTGELF

V gene: TRBV6-5
CDR3 protein: ASSYGLAGGTSTDTQY

V gene: TRBV6-5
CDR3 protein: ASSYSPGIGTEAF

V gene: TRBV7-2
CDR3 protein: ASIIEGILNTEAF

V gene: TRBV7-2
CDR3 protein: ASSLPMEADAF

V gene: TRBV13
CDR3 protein: ASSFGRSLSNQPQH

V gene: TRBV7-9
CDR3 protein: ASSALEAGANTGELF